This TCR beta chain is from a study of relationships among human T cell subsets (dated by TCRdb to the early 2010s). For the study in its entirety: Eight distinct blood T cell populations were sequenced: pan T, CD8 cytotoxic, regulatory, Th1, Th2, naive plus transitional, activated and memory cells.

A single count supports this clonotype. Its antigen is unknown. The junction and the germline gene differ at one end; a read error may be behind it. The paper as a whole reports these results and caveats: Over 50% of CD8+ cytotoxic sequences were found to belong to clones with over 100 reads, whereas few such clones were observed in the regulatory and Th2 subsets. The considerable overlap in CDR3s among Th1, Th2 and regulatory T cells was taken as suggesting that cell fate choices are stochastic. Across the seven subsets, no statistically significant differences turned up in V, D and J usage, CDR3 length, or N-nucleotide additions. The bead-based sorting was unable to rule out the presence of a CD4+CD8+ double-positive population.

CD4+CD25+ regulatory T cells were selected from positively selected CD4+ cells using anti-CD25 beads. Miltenyi superparamagnetic beads coated with subset-specific monoclonal antibodies were used to isolate the T cell subsets. Peripheral blood was used as the source from which all T cell populations were isolated. Whole blood was subjected to Ficoll separation to obtain mononuclear cells, from which monocytes were subsequently depleted using anti-CD14 microbeads. Right after isolation, the cell populations were resuspended in RNAprotect reagent. Per the germline V gene (reference sequence), SGHNT is the CDR1 and YYREEE is the CDR2. Including the terminal cysteine and phenylalanine, the CDR3 comprises 14 residues. Only the CDR3 DNA stays, 42 bases, in frame from base 1. The library came from multiplex PCR. These reads were obtained on a 454 GS FLX. Semiquantitative ARM-PCR was used to amplify the TCR alpha and beta CDR3 regions from mRNA. ARM-PCR used tagged nested gene-specific primers, after which communal superprimers carried out exponential amplification. Nested primers were removed by exonuclease before the second amplification round on first-round PCR products. Sequencing of the amplicons was performed on the 454 platform, which allows millions of DNA fragments to be sequenced rapidly without cloning bias. An effective read was defined as a read mappable to both V and J germline segments. In the source study's methods: IRmap, which uses pyromap, a Smith-Waterman modification adapted to 454 sequencing errors, was used to assign reads to germline V, D and J segments. D-beta assignments were filtered with cutoffs set at the 99th percentile of alignment scores obtained from simulated random sequences. The amino acids between the conserved V-segment Y[YFLI]C motif and the J-segment [FW]GXGT motif were defined as CDR3. A compound Poisson process model, previously applied to large-scale EST data, was used to estimate repertoire diversity. A procedure for detecting cross-contamination was used to argue that sample contamination was not the source of the shared CDR3s. TCRdb applied fastp at Q25 and MiXCR to the public reads, then kept only in-frame beta chains. Each entry merges the rows of one CDR3 protein and shows their most common DNA and genes. The V and J calls were not made by the authors but by TCRdb's processing. Within this sample are under 15,000 distinct CDR3 sequences, with over 45% of them counted one time only. Jointly, the top ten make up roughly 2% of the sample.

The chain uses TRBV5-4 and TRBJ1-2, with the identity of the D gene unclear. The sequencing input was Tregs sorted from blood. The origin of this receptor is a man aged 40-50 years in good health. The DNA sequence is TGCGCCAGCAACACCGGCCAGAATCGATATAGCTACACCTTC. The resulting protein is CASNTGQNRYSYTF.